This T cell receptor (beta chain) was profiled in a study of blood T cell repertoires in COVID-19. Overall study context: Both acute and convalescent COVID-19 samples were obtained from the United States, Italy and Spain. Sample material is recorded as cDNA or gDNA derived from T cells, B-cell-depleted T cells, or PBMCs.

Trimming left V 4 bases short and J 0 bases short, with 6 bases between. Germline CDR1 is SGHVS and CDR2 is FNYEAQ. The CDR3 is made up of 13 amino acids. Methods used by the authors: The authors estimated nucleated cell counts from reference gene primer amplification. Assay: immunoSEQ multiplex PCR; the TCRdb copy retains only in-frame clones and omits some. V and J calls plus clone size are reproduced from that table; the DNA served to infer D and trimming. The sample consists of about 190,000 clones, about 84% of them appearing once. This clonotype was sampled from a woman between 25 and 40 years old with acute or convalescent COVID-19. The J gene is TRBJ1-1, the V gene TRBV7-6; D gene unclear. Sequencing used peripheral blood. CDR3 loop: CASSSTVNTEAFF. The CDR3, as DNA: TGTGCCAGCAGCTCCACGGTGAACACTGAAGCTTTCTTT.